Below are 21 T cell receptor beta chains sequenced from a single sample in a study of T cell responses to AZD1222 COVID-19 vaccine. Sequenced by immunoSEQ multiplex PCR; TCRdb stores in-frame clones only, minus some. This sample has some 190,000 clones, with around 90% found just once. Sequencing used peripheral blood, obtained 28 days after the second AZD1222 dose. Every receptor here comes from an adult who received the AZD1222 COVID-19 vaccine.

This rearrangement joins TRBV4-2 to TRBJ2-5, with D perhaps matching TRBD2 (6 bases). The germline V and J ends were trimmed by 2 bases and 2 bases, with 18 bases remaining between them. This CDR3 region has 17 residues. CDR1 and CDR2 (germline): LGHNA, YNFKEQ. CDR3: CASSQTRAGLEQETQYF. CDR3 sequence (DNA): TGTGCCAGCAGCCAAACGAGGGCGGGATTGGAACAAGAGACCCAGTACTTC.

This chain connects TRBV30 to TRBJ1-1; D may be TRBD1 (5 bases). Germline V gene lookup returns CDR1 GTSNPN and CDR2 SVGIG (reference sequence). Trimming took off 5 bases at V and 3 bases at J, with 10 bases between the two ends. The length of the CDR3 is 12 residues. This CDR3 reads CAWERGDTEAFF. As DNA, the CDR3 is TGTGCCTGGGAGAGGGGAGACACTGAAGCTTTCTTT. The full variable domain, rest sourced from reference TRBV30 and TRBJ1-1, is SQTIHQWPATLVQPVGSPLSLECTVEGTSNPNLYWYRQAAGRGLQLLFYSVGIGQISSEVPQNLSASRPQDRQFILSSKKLLLSDSGFYLCAWERGDTEAFFGQGTRLTVV.

CDR3 region: CASSVRPQKVSKPDRENTEAFF. In nucleotides, the CDR3 is TGTGCCAGCAGCGTACGGCCGCAAAAGGTGTCTAAACCCGACAGAGAGAACACTGAAGCTTTCTTT. This chain connects TRBV7-6 to TRBJ1-1; the D gene is possibly TRBD1 (5 bases). V lost 5 bases and J 1 base, leaving 35 bases between the germline ends. The germline CDR1 and CDR2 sequences are SGHVS and FNYEAQ. The CDR3 has 22 amino acids.

The rearrangement uses TRBV5-4 and TRBJ2-2; D uncertain. The germline gives CDR1 SGHNT, CDR2 YYREEE (reference sequence). The germline V and J ends were trimmed by 0 bases and 0 bases, with 3 bases remaining between them. This CDR3 region has 14 residues. The CDR3 protein is CASSLVANTGELFF. CDR3 DNA: TGTGCCAGCAGCTTGGTAGCGAACACCGGGGAGCTGTTTTTT.

The gene calls are TRBV7-9 and TRBJ1-4, with a tentative D call TRBD1 (6 bases). This CDR3 contains 19 residues. With 3 bases removed from V and 8 bases from J, the gap between germline ends came to 28 bases. The V gene's germline CDR1 is SEHNR and CDR2 FQNEAQ (reference sequence). The CDR3 is CASSFGMRDKHLLGEKLFF. The DNA for the CDR3 is TGTGCCAGCAGCTTCGGTATGCGGGACAAACATCTTCTGGGAGAAAAACTGTTTTTT. Together with reference TRBV7-9 and TRBJ1-4, the CDR3 gives the full variable domain: DTGVSQNPRHKITKRGQNVTFRCDPISEHNRLYWYRQTLGQGPEFLTYFQNEAQLEKSRLLSDRFSAERPKGSFSTLEIQRTEQGDSAMYLCASSFGMRDKHLLGEKLFFGSGTQLSVL.

V and J are TRBV27 and TRBJ1-3; 10 bases agree with TRBD1. V trimming: 4 bases; J trimming: 7 bases; junction bases outside the gene matches: 1. The CDR3 runs 13 residues. CDR1 is MNHEY, CDR2 SMNVEV, per germline (reference sequence). The DNA of the CDR3 is TGTGCCAGCAGTTGGGGACAGGGGAACACCATATATTTT. It yields the protein CASSWGQGNTIYF.

The chain carries TRBV3-1 (or the pseudogene TRBV3-2) and TRBJ2-1; 7 bases align to TRBD1. Trimming took 4 bases from V and 15 from J; bases not matched to a gene: 9. Germline V lookup: CDR1 LGHDT, CDR2 YNNKEL (reference sequence). This CDR3 comprises 12 residues. The CDR3 DNA is TGTGCCAGCAGCCCAGGGTCCCGGGACAGGTTCTTC. This encodes CASSPGSRDRFF.

The chain recombines TRBV11-3 with TRBJ1-2; TRBD1 aligns across 8 bases. There are 13 residues in the CDR3. V lost 1 base, J lost 12 bases, and 7 bases stayed unmatched. Germline values: CDR1 SGHNT, CDR2 YENEEA. Written as DNA, the CDR3 is TGTGCCAGCAGCTTAGTACCCTGGACAGGGAACACCTTC. This gives the protein CASSLVPWTGNTF.

CDR3: CASSEFLRGRMVSYEQYF. The CDR3, as DNA: TGTGCCAGCAGTGAATTTTTGCGGGGGCGCATGGTATCCTACGAGCAGTACTTC. This chain uses TRBV2 with TRBJ2-7; possibly TRBD2 for D (7 bases). Looked up from germline, CDR1 is SNHLY and CDR2 is FYNNEI. The V and J ends lost 2 bases and 1 base respectively, with 21 bases between them. The CDR3 runs 18 residues. The full variable domain, in which reference TRBV2 and TRBJ2-7 provide the parts outside the CDR3, is EPEVTQTPSHQVTQMGQEVILRCVPISNHLYFYWYRQILGQKVEFLVSFYNNEISEKSEIFDDQFSVERPDGSNFTLKIRSTKLEDSAMYFCASSEFLRGRMVSYEQYFGPGTRLTVT.

The gene calls are TRBV24-1 and TRBJ1-5, with D perhaps matching TRBD1 (5 bases). Between the trimmed V and J ends, which lost 8 bases and 0 bases, there was a span of 10 bases. This CDR3 comprises 14 residues. Germline CDR1 KGHDR, CDR2 SFDVKD. In DNA, the CDR3 is TGTGCCACCACTGGGGGGGGTAGCAATCAGCCCCAGCATTTT. Translation gives CATTGGGSNQPQHF.

This chain connects TRBV11-2 to TRBJ2-7; D gene ambiguous. Between the trimmed V and J ends, which lost 1 base and 0 bases, there was a span of 16 bases. Germline CDR1 reads SGHAT; CDR2 reads FQNNGV. The CDR3 totals 17 residues. Here the CDR3 DNA reads TGTGCCAGCAGCTTAGGTCTGGTAGTAACCCTCTCCTACGAGCAGTACTTC. This gives the protein CASSLGLVVTLSYEQYF. Full variable domain (missing parts from reference TRBV11-2 and TRBJ2-7): EAGVAQSPRYKIIEKRQSVAFWCNPISGHATLYWYQQILGQGPKLLIQFQNNGVVDDSQLPKDRFSAERLKGVDSTLKIQPAKLEDSAVYLCASSLGLVVTLSYEQYFGPGTRLTVT.

V usage is TRBV7-3 and J usage is TRBJ2-3, with 9 bases matching TRBD1. V lost 4 bases and J lost 5; bases outside the gene matches: 7. The CDR3 has 15 amino acids. Germline values: CDR1 SGHTA, CDR2 FQGTGA. This chain's CDR3 is CASSSTGGAVDTQYF. CDR3 bases: TGTGCCAGCAGCTCAACAGGGGGCGCGGTAGATACGCAGTATTTT.

This sequence joins TRBV14 and TRBJ2-5; possibly TRBD1 for D (5 bases). Germline V gene data show CDR1 as SGHDN and CDR2 as FVKESK. CDR3 length equals 14 residues. V gave up 1 base and J gave up 4 bases, with 10 bases separating them. CDR3 amino acids: CASSQAGSVETQYF. CDR3 sequence (DNA): TGTGCCAGCAGCCAAGCAGGGTCGGTAGAGACCCAGTACTTC.

The V gene is TRBV7-9, the J gene TRBJ2-5; no clear D gene. Germline CDR1 reads SEHNR; CDR2 reads FQNEAQ (reference sequence). This CDR3 spans 14 amino acids. Trimming took 6 bases from V and 4 from J, leaving 15 bases between them. The CDR3 region is CASRNGDWRETQYF. As DNA, the CDR3 is TGTGCCAGCAGAAATGGGGATTGGAGAGAGACCCAGTACTTC.

CDR3 loop: CASRPGPQRNQPQHF. CDR3 DNA sequence: TGTGCCAGTCGTCCTGGCCCACAACGGAATCAGCCCCAGCATTTT. The chain has TRBV6-5 and TRBJ1-5; no firm D call. CDR1 is MNHEY, CDR2 SVGAGI, per germline. The CDR3 covers 15 residues. V shed 9 bases and J shed 4 bases, with 19 bases lying between them.

Written as DNA, the CDR3 is TGTGCCAGCAGTTTGTGGCAGGGTGACAATGAGCAGTTCTTC. It codes for CASSLWQGDNEQFF. This rearrangement joins TRBV27 to TRBJ2-1, with D maybe TRBD1 (5 bases). This CDR3 region has 14 residues. V was trimmed by 3 bases and J by 5 bases, leaving 11 bases between them. Germline loops: CDR1 MNHEY, CDR2 SMNVEV (reference sequence).

This chain uses TRBV18 with TRBJ2-3; D perhaps matches TRBD2 (6 bases). In germline, CDR1 is KGHSH, CDR2 LQKENI. The CDR3 is 15 amino acids. V gave up 6 bases and J gave up 0 bases, with 13 bases separating them. CDR3 amino acids: CASSQMGLSTDTQYF. The CDR3 region has the DNA TGTGCCAGCTCCCAAATGGGACTCAGCACAGATACGCAGTATTTT.

This sequence joins TRBV3-1 (or the pseudogene TRBV3-2) and TRBJ1-1; TRBD1 might be the D (6 bases). V dropped 4 bases and J dropped 0 bases, with 9 bases sitting between them. Looked up from germline, CDR1 is LGHDT and CDR2 is YNNKEL (reference sequence). The CDR3 runs 14 residues. CDR3 DNA: TGTGCCAGCAGCCGGACAGTCATGAACACTGAAGCTTTCTTT. Protein: CASSRTVMNTEAFF.

V usage is TRBV7-8 and J usage is TRBJ1-5; the D gene is possibly TRBD1 (6 bases). Germline assignment: CDR1 SGHVS and CDR2 FQNEAQ. The CDR3 is 13 amino acids. Trimming stripped 3 bases from V and 6 bases from J, with 9 bases between. In DNA, the CDR3 is TGTGCCAGCAGCTTCCCAGGGGCTCAGCCCCAGCATTTT. Its protein is CASSFPGAQPQHF.

V gene TRBV5-1 combines with J gene TRBJ2-1, with D possibly being TRBD2 (5 bases). The CDR3 totals 14 residues. Germline CDR1 SGHRS, CDR2 YFSETQ. Between the trimmed V and J ends, which lost 4 bases and 6 bases, there was a span of 14 bases. CDR3 in DNA: TGCGCCAGCAGCCTGGCGGGCCTCCCCAATGAGCAGTTCTTC. Protein: CASSLAGLPNEQFF.

The CDR3 sequence: CASNYYWVVLNQPQHF. CDR3 DNA: TGTGCCAGCAACTATTATTGGGTGGTGCTGAATCAGCCCCAGCATTTT. V gene TRBV2 combines with J gene TRBJ1-5; unclear D gene. V gave up 7 bases and J gave up 4 bases, with 20 bases separating them. The germline V gene encodes CDR1 SNHLY and CDR2 FYNNEI. This CDR3 comprises 16 residues.